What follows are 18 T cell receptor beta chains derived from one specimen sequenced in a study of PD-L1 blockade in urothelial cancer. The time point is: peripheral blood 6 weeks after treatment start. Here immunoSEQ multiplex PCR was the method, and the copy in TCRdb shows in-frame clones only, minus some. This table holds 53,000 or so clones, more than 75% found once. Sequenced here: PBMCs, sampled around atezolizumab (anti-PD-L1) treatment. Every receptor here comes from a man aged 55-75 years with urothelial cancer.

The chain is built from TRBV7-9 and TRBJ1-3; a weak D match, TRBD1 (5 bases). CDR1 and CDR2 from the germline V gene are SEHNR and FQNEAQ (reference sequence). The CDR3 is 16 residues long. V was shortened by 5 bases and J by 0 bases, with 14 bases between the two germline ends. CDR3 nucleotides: TGTGCCAGCAGCCCTCGGGGGACGCTCTCTGGAAACACCATATATTTT. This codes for CASSPRGTLSGNTIYF.

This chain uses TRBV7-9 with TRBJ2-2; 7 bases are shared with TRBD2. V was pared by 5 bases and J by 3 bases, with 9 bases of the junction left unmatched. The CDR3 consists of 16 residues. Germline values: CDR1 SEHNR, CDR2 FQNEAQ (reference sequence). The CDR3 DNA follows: TGTGCCAGCAGCCCCCGCGGGGGTCGGGACACCGGGGAGCTGTTTTTT. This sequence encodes CASSPRGGRDTGELFF.

Here the CDR3 reads CASSDRGPAQPQHF. CDR3 nucleotide sequence: TGTGCCAGCAGCGACAGGGGGCCGGCTCAGCCCCAGCATTTT. The rearrangement links TRBV25-1 to TRBJ1-5; 10 positions agree with TRBD1. V trimming: 6 bases; J trimming: 6 bases; junction bases outside the gene matches: 5. Germline V gene lookup returns CDR1 MGHDK and CDR2 SYGVNS. The CDR3 runs to 14 residues.

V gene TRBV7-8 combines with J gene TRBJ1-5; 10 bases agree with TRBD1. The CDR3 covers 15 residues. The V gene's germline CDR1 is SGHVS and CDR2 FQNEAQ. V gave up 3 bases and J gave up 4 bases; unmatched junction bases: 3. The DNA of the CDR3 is TGTGCCAGCAGCTTGGGGACAGGGGCGAATCAGCCCCAGCATTTT. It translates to CASSLGTGANQPQHF.

In DNA, the CDR3 is TGTGCCATCAGCTACGACAGACAAGAGACCCAGTACTTC. The encoded protein is CAISYDRQETQYF. The rearrangement uses TRBV10-3 and TRBJ2-5; possibly TRBD1 for D (5 bases). Per germline, CDR1 ENHRY and CDR2 SYGVKD. This CDR3 comprises 13 residues. Trimming removed 6 bases from V and 2 bases from J, with 10 bases in between.

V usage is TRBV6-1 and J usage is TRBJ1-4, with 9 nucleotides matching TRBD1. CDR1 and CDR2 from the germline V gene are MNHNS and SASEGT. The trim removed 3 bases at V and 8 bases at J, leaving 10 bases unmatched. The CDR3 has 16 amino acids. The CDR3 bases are TGTGCCAGCAGTGATCCCGTGACAGGGGGACGGGAAAAACTGTTTTTT. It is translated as CASSDPVTGGREKLFF.

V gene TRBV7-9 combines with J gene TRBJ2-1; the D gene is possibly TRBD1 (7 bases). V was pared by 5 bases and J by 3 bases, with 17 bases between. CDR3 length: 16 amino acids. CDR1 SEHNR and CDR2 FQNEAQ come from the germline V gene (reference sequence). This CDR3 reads CASSPGGRENYNEQFF. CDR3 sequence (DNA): TGTGCCAGCAGCCCAGGGGGGAGAGAGAACTACAATGAGCAGTTCTTC.

Written as DNA, the CDR3 is TGTGCCAGTACTTCTGGGGGGAACCGCGGGGAGCTGTTTTTT. Residues: CASTSGGNRGELFF. The chain has TRBV19 and TRBJ2-2; D is possibly TRBD2 (6 bases). Trimming removed 7 bases from V and 7 bases from J, with 16 bases in between. This CDR3 region has 14 residues. Looked up from germline, CDR1 is LNHDA and CDR2 is SQIVND (reference sequence).

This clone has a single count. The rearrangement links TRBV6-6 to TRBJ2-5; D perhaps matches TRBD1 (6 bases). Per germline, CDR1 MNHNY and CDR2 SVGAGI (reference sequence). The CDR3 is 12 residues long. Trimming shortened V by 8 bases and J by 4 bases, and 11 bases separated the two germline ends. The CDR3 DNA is TGTGCCAGCTCTACAGGGATAGAGACCCAGTACTTC. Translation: CASSTGIETQYF.

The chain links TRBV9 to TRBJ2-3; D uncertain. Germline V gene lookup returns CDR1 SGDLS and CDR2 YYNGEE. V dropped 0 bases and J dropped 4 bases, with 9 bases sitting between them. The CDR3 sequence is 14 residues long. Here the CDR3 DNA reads TGTGCCAGCAGCGTAGCTGCTCGGTCAGATACGCAGTATTTT. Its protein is CASSVAARSDTQYF.

CDR3 protein: CASSLQSGNTIYF. The CDR3 DNA follows: TGTGCCAGCAGCTTACAATCTGGAAACACCATATATTTT. V and J are TRBV11-2 and TRBJ1-3; D unclear. The germline V gene encodes CDR1 SGHAT and CDR2 FQNNGV. The CDR3 has 13 amino acids. The ends were cut back, 2 bases at V and 1 base at J, with 3 bases in the middle.

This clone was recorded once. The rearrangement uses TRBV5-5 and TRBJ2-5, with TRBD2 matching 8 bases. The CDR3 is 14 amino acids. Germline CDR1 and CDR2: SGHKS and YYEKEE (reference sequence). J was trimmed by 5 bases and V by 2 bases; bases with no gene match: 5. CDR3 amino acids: CASSLGSGSETQYF. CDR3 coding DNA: TGTGCCAGCAGCTTAGGCAGCGGGAGTGAGACCCAGTACTTC.

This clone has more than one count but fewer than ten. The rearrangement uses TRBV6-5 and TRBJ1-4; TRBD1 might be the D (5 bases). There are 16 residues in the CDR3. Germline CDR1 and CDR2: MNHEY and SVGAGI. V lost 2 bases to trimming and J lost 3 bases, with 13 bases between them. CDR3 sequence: CASSYRGPSPNEKLFF. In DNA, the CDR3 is TGTGCCAGCAGTTACAGGGGTCCATCGCCTAATGAAAAACTGTTTTTT.

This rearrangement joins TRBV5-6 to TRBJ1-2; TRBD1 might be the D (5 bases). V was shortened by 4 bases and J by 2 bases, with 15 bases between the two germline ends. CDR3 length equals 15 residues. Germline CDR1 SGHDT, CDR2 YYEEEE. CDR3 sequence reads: CASSAKVGANYGYTF. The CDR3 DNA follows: TGTGCCAGCAGCGCGAAAGTTGGGGCAAACTATGGCTACACCTTC.

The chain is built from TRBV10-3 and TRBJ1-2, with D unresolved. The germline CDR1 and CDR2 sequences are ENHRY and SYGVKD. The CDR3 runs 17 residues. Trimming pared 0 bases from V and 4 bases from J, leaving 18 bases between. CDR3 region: CAISESGLFGEGYGYTF. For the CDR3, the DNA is TGTGCCATCAGTGAGTCTGGCCTTTTCGGGGAGGGCTATGGCTACACCTTC.

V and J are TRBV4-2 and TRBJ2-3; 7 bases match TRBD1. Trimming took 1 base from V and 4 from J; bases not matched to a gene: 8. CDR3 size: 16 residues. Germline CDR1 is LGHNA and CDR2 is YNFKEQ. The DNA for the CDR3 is TGTGCCAGCAGCCAAGCCGGCCGGCAGGGGGCAGATACGCAGTATTTT. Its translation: CASSQAGRQGADTQYF.

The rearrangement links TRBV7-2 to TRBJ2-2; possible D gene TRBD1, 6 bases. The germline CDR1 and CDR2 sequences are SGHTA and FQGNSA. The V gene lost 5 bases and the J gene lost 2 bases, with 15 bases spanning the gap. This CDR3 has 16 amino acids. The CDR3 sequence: CASSPPGTSNTGELFF. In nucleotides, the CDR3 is TGTGCCAGCAGCCCTCCCGGGACAAGTAACACCGGGGAGCTGTTTTTT. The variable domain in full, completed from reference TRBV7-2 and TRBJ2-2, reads GAGVSQSPSNKVTEKGKDVELRCDPISGHTALYWYRQSLGQGLEFLIYFQGNSAPDKSGLPSDRFSAERTGGSVSTLTIQRTQQEDSAVYLCASSPPGTSNTGELFFGEGSRLTVL.

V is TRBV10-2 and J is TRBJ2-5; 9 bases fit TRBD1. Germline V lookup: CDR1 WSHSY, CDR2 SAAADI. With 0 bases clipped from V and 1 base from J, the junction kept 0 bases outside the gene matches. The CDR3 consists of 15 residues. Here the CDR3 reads CASSESDRGQETQYF. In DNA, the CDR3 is TGCGCCAGCAGTGAGTCGGACAGGGGCCAAGAGACCCAGTACTTC.